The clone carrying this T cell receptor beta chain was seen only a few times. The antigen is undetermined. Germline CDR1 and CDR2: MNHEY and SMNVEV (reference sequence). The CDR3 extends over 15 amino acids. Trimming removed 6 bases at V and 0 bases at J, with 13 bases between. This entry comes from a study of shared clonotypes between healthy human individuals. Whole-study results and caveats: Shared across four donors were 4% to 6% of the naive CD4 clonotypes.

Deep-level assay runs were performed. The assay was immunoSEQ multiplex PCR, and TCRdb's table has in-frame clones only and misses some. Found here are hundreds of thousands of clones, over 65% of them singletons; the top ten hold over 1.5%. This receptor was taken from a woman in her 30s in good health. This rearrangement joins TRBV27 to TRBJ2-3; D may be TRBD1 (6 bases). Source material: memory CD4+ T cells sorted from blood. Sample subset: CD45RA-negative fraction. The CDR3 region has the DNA TGTGCCAGCAGCCTCGGGACACATAGCACAGATACGCAGTATTTT. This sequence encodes CASSLGTHSTDTQYF.